The present T cell receptor beta chain was sequenced within a study of blood T cell repertoires in COVID-19. Study background: Sites in the United States, Italy and Spain provided acute and convalescent COVID-19 samples. In each case, the material was cDNA or gDNA derived from T cells, B-cell-depleted T cells, or PBMCs.

The table came from immunoSEQ multiplex PCR; TCRdb's copy has only in-frame clones and leaves some out. The sample holds just over 300,000 clones, roughly nine tenths seen once. Input material: peripheral blood. This receptor was obtained from a woman aged 25 to 45 with COVID-19, enrolled during active disease.

The DNA for the CDR3 is TGTGCCAGCAGCTTAAGCACCAACTATGGCTACACCTTC. The encoded protein is CASSLSTNYGYTF. The V gene is TRBV11-3, the J gene TRBJ1-2, with D unresolved. The CDR3 contains 13 residues. Germline CDR1 is SGHNT and CDR2 is YENEEA. Trimming left V 2 bases short and J 2 bases short, with 6 bases between.